This entry describes one T cell receptor beta chain. Its antigen is unidentified. The sample comes from a study of OX40 agonist ivuxolimab in advanced cancers. Study results and limitations: Some nonresponders likewise displayed low normalized T-cell clonal expansion.

The repertoire was sequenced with immunoSEQ multiplex PCR; TCRdb's copy has only in-frame clones and lacks some. Of 75,000 to 100,000 clones listed, around 84% are singletons. V was shortened by 3 bases and J by 7 bases, with 12 bases between the two germline ends. Looked up from germline, CDR1 is KGHSH and CDR2 is LQKENI. This CDR3 region has 13 residues. The sample was CD4+ or CD8+ T cells sorted from blood, taken in a trial of the OX40 agonist ivuxolimab. The V gene is TRBV18, the J gene TRBJ1-1; D remains unclear. The TCR was taken from an adult with an advanced solid tumor such as melanoma, head and neck, liver or kidney cancer. The CDR3 coding sequence is TGTGCCAGCTCACCCCCTGTGGGCCTTGAAGCTTTCTTT. This sequence encodes CASSPPVGLEAFF.